Each of the 32 T cell receptor beta chains below was sequenced from the same sample in a study of glioma-infiltrating T cells after dendritic cell vaccination. Sequencing used immunoSEQ multiplex PCR; TCRdb keeps in-frame clones, though not all of them. This table holds around 87,000 clones, 80% to 85% found once. The time point is: after dendritic cell vaccination, including at tumor progression/relapse. Here the sequenced sample was blood, taken after dendritic cell vaccination. All receptors come from a human donor with glioblastoma.

The rearrangement links TRBV19 to TRBJ2-3, with 10 bases matching TRBD1. CDR3 length equals 16 residues. The germline gives CDR1 LNHDA, CDR2 SQIVND (reference sequence). The V segment lost 3 bases and the J segment 3 bases; nucleotides outside the gene matches: 6. CDR3 protein: CASSMGTGAITDTQYF. The CDR3 DNA reads TGTGCCAGTAGTATGGGGACAGGGGCGATAACAGATACGCAGTATTTT.

V and J are TRBV7-3 and TRBJ2-2, with 7 bases lining up with TRBD2. CDR3 length: 14 residues. Unmatched junction bases numbered 1, after V lost 5 bases and J lost 1 base. CDR1 is SGHTA and CDR2 is FQGTGA in the germline V gene. Here the CDR3 reads CASSLAVNTGELFF. Written as DNA, the CDR3 is TGTGCCAGCAGCCTAGCGGTGAACACCGGGGAGCTGTTTTTT.

V usage is TRBV2 and J usage is TRBJ1-1, with TRBD1 as a possible D gene (6 bases). The V end lost 7 bases, the J end lost 10 bases, and 22 bases lay between the germline ends. Germline loops: CDR1 SNHLY, CDR2 FYNNEI. The CDR3 loop spans 14 amino acids. This CDR3 reads CASTSPGGLRLAFF. The CDR3 DNA follows: TGTGCCAGCACTTCGCCGGGGGGGCTAAGGTTAGCTTTCTTT.

For the CDR3, the DNA is TGTGCCTGGAGTGCGGACTGGGGAAACACCATATATTTT. Amino acid sequence: CAWSADWGNTIYF. V usage is TRBV30 and J usage is TRBJ1-3; D gene uncertain. V was cut by 1 base and J by 4 bases, with 8 bases left in between. CDR3 length: 13 amino acids. CDR1 is GTSNPN and CDR2 is SVGIG in the germline V gene (reference sequence).

The chain uses TRBV19 and TRBJ1-2; the D gene is possibly TRBD1 (5 bases). The germline gives CDR1 LNHDA, CDR2 SQIVND (reference sequence). V lost 3 bases and J 8 bases, leaving 10 bases between the germline ends. CDR3 length equals 12 residues. As DNA, the CDR3 is TGTGCCAGTAGTATGACCTGGGGCGGCTACACCTTC. Amino acid sequence: CASSMTWGGYTF.

In nucleotides, the CDR3 is TGCGCCAGCAGCCAAGGTAACGAGCAGTACTTC. Translation: CASSQGNEQYF. This sequence joins TRBV4-1 and TRBJ2-7; D not certain. Trimming left V 1 base short and J 5 bases short, with 3 bases between. The germline CDR1 and CDR2 sequences are MGHRA and YSYEKL. This CDR3 comprises 11 residues.

V and J are TRBV4-3 and TRBJ1-2, with D possibly TRBD1 on 5 matching bases. This CDR3 is built from 12 residues. Deletions cut 11 bases from V and 6 bases from J, with 16 bases between. The germline gives CDR1 LGHNA, CDR2 YSLEER. The chain's CDR3 is CAPKGAEHGYTF. For the CDR3, the DNA is TGCGCCCCAAAAGGGGCGGAGCATGGCTACACCTTC.

The chain has TRBV7-3 and TRBJ1-5; weak D call: TRBD1 (6 bases). Trimming removed 11 bases at V and 5 bases at J, with 25 bases between. Looked up from germline, CDR1 is SGHTA and CDR2 is FQGTGA. The CDR3 runs 16 residues. In nucleotides, the CDR3 is TGTGCCGGCGACGGACAGACCCATCCATTCTATCAGCCCCAGCATTTT. This gives the protein CAGDGQTHPFYQPQHF.

This chain joins TRBV5-1 and TRBJ2-1, with TRBD1 matching 8 bases. Trimming removed 4 bases from V and 6 bases from J; junction bases left unmatched: 6. The CDR3 spans 14 residues. Per the germline V gene, CDR1 is SGHRS and CDR2 is YFSETQ. The CDR3 loop is CASSTGQEGNEQFF. The CDR3 nucleotides are TGCGCCAGCAGCACGGGACAGGAGGGCAATGAGCAGTTCTTC.

The chain carries TRBV7-8 and TRBJ2-1; 8 bases match TRBD2. Germline CDR1 is SGHVS and CDR2 is FQNEAQ. V lost 5 bases and J lost 7; bases outside the gene matches: 10. This CDR3 spans 15 amino acids. In nucleotides, the CDR3 is TGTGCCAGCAGCGTATTCGGGGGGGGAGGGAATGAGCAGTTCTTC. It codes for CASSVFGGGGNEQFF.

This chain connects TRBV30 to TRBJ1-1; D perhaps matches TRBD1 (6 bases). V dropped 5 bases and J dropped 0 bases, with 7 bases sitting between them. There are 12 residues in the CDR3. Per germline, CDR1 GTSNPN and CDR2 SVGIG (reference sequence). CDR3 amino acids: CAWDRMNTEAFF. In nucleotides, the CDR3 is TGTGCCTGGGACAGGATGAACACTGAAGCTTTCTTT.

The rearrangement joins TRBV25-1 to TRBJ1-5; 9 bases are a match to TRBD1. J was trimmed by 7 bases and V by 2 bases; bases with no gene match: 6. The CDR3 has 15 amino acids. Germline V lookup: CDR1 MGHDK, CDR2 SYGVNS. For the CDR3, the DNA is TGTGCCAGCAGTGAACCCGGGACAGGGAGGCAGCCCCAGCATTTT. Translation gives CASSEPGTGRQPQHF.

Points on this clone: The missing conserved phenylalanine or tryptophan at the end of this CDR3 makes a read error likely. The chain uses TRBV7-3 and TRBJ1-2; TRBD1 might be the D (6 bases). This CDR3 spans 14 amino acids. V lost 0 bases and J lost 6, with 11 bases in between. Germline loops: CDR1 SGHTA, CDR2 FQGTGA. The CDR3 is CASSLTPQGNGYTL. As DNA, the CDR3 is TGTGCCAGCAGCTTAACGCCACAGGGCAATGGCTACACCCTC.

The chain uses TRBV5-8 and TRBJ1-1; 9 positions agree with TRBD1. V lost 3 bases to trimming and J lost 5 bases; unmatched junction nucleotides: 8. CDR1 SGHTS and CDR2 YDEGEE come from the germline V gene. This CDR3 has 15 amino acids. The CDR3 sequence is CASSYLRDRATEAFF. The CDR3 nucleotides read TGTGCCAGCAGCTATCTTCGGGACAGGGCAACTGAAGCTTTCTTT.

The chain combines TRBV18 with TRBJ2-6; D might be TRBD1 (6 bases). This CDR3 spans 19 amino acids. From germline, CDR1 is KGHSH and CDR2 LQKENI. V lost 2 bases, J lost 0 bases, and 17 bases lay in between. This chain's CDR3 is CASSPIELQGYSGANVLTF. The CDR3 DNA reads TGTGCCAGCTCACCAATAGAGCTACAGGGCTACTCTGGGGCCAACGTCCTGACTTTC.

The chain combines TRBV18 with TRBJ2-5; maybe TRBD1 (5 bases). Germline V CDR1 and CDR2: KGHSH, LQKENI. This CDR3 has 16 residues. Trimming took off 3 bases at V and 1 base at J, with 15 bases between the two ends. Here the CDR3 reads CASSPTAFRLQETQYF. The CDR3 DNA sequence: TGTGCCAGCTCACCGACAGCGTTTCGACTCCAAGAGACCCAGTACTTC.

The chain combines TRBV18 with TRBJ1-3, with a weak D call TRBD1 (6 bases). The ends were cut back, 4 bases at V and 0 bases at J, with 13 bases in the middle. Germline V gene data show CDR1 as KGHSH and CDR2 as LQKENI. The length of the CDR3 is 16 residues. The CDR3: CASSLGGGNSGNTIYF. CDR3 in DNA: TGTGCCAGCTCACTTGGTGGGGGCAACTCTGGAAACACCATATATTTT.

For the CDR3, the DNA is TGTGCCAGCAGTTTTTACGGTGAGCAGTTCTTC. This encodes CASSFYGEQFF. The chain is built from TRBV27 and TRBJ2-1; D ambiguous. CDR1 and CDR2 from the germline V gene are MNHEY and SMNVEV (reference sequence). This CDR3 is built from 11 residues. The V gene lost 3 bases and the J gene lost 9 bases, with 6 bases spanning the gap.

The chain combines TRBV5-1 with TRBJ2-7; D is ambiguous. Germline V lookup: CDR1 SGHRS, CDR2 YFSETQ. Trimming took off 0 bases at V and 5 bases at J, with 12 bases between the two ends. The CDR3 is made up of 14 amino acids. The CDR3 DNA follows: TGCGCCAGCAGCTTGGTGGCAGGCGAGCACGAGCAGTACTTC. As protein: CASSLVAGEHEQYF.

This chain connects TRBV30 to TRBJ1-5; 7 nucleotides align to TRBD1. Trimming took 2 bases from V and 6 from J; bases not matched to a gene: 10. Germline values: CDR1 GTSNPN, CDR2 SVGIG (reference sequence). This CDR3 contains 15 residues. The CDR3 DNA follows: TGTGCCTGGAGTCGTAACACAGGGGTTGGTCAGCCCCAGCATTTT. Translated, it gives CAWSRNTGVGQPQHF.

J is TRBJ2-2 and V is TRBV5-6; 16 positions match TRBD2. CDR1 SGHDT and CDR2 YYEEEE come from the germline V gene. V lost 3 bases to trimming and J lost 0 bases; unmatched junction nucleotides: 2. CDR3 length equals 18 residues. The CDR3 DNA is TGTGCCAGCAGCTGGGGACTAGCGGGGGGGCCGAACACCGGGGAGCTGTTTTTT. Translated: CASSWGLAGGPNTGELFF.

The rearrangement joins TRBV27 to TRBJ2-2; 9 positions match TRBD1. Germline V CDR1 and CDR2: MNHEY, SMNVEV (reference sequence). The CDR3 is 17 amino acids. Trimming took 4 bases from V and 1 from J; bases not matched to a gene: 7. In nucleotides, the CDR3 is TGTGCCAGCAGTTACAGGGGGCTAGGGTGGAACACCGGGGAGCTGTTTTTT. This gives the protein CASSYRGLGWNTGELFF.

The rearrangement uses TRBV6-6 and TRBJ2-1; D is possibly TRBD2 (6 bases). The CDR3 sequence is 14 residues long. Trimming left V 8 bases short and J 5 bases short, with 16 bases between. CDR1 is MNHNY and CDR2 is SVGAGI in the germline V gene (reference sequence). The CDR3 DNA reads as TGTGCCAGCTCCTTAGCGGCCGTCGACAATGAGCAGTTCTTC. Encoded protein: CASSLAAVDNEQFF.

The rearrangement uses TRBV6-5 and TRBJ1-3; no clear D gene. Per germline, CDR1 MNHEY and CDR2 SVGAGI. V was clipped by 6 bases and J by 4 bases, with 13 bases between them. This CDR3 spans 14 amino acids. The DNA of the CDR3 is TGTGCCAGCAGGAGGAAGATTGGAGGAAACACCATATATTTT. Residues: CASRRKIGGNTIYF.

The table lists this clone with a count of one. CDR3 in amino acids: CASSRQGASDTQYF. CDR3 sequence (DNA): TGTGCCAGTAGTCGGCAGGGGGCCTCAGATACGCAGTATTTT. The chain is built from TRBV19 and TRBJ2-3; TRBD1 agrees at 8 bases. CDR1 is LNHDA and CDR2 is SQIVND in the germline V gene (reference sequence). The CDR3 spans 14 residues. Losses at the gene ends were 5 bases for V and 4 bases for J; bases not matched to a gene: 5.

Regarding this clone: This sample also contains other DNA sequences that code for the same CDR3. The V gene is TRBV5-1, the J gene TRBJ2-2; TRBD1 matches at 8 bases. V was pared by 5 bases and J by 1 base, with 7 bases of the junction left unmatched. The CDR3 totals 16 residues. Per the germline V gene, CDR1 is SGHRS and CDR2 is YFSETQ. The chain's CDR3 is CASSSTGTGNTGELFF. The CDR3 DNA is TGCGCCAGCAGTTCTACCGGGACAGGGAACACCGGGGAGCTGTTTTTT.

In its sample, this clone was seen a few times. The genes are TRBV2 and TRBJ2-2; D might be TRBD2 (6 bases). The V and J ends lost 6 bases and 1 base respectively, with 9 bases between them. Per germline, CDR1 SNHLY and CDR2 FYNNEI. The CDR3 is made up of 14 amino acids. The CDR3: CASRWGENTGELFF. The CDR3 nucleotides read TGTGCCAGCAGGTGGGGGGAGAACACCGGGGAGCTGTTTTTT.

This chain joins TRBV19 and TRBJ1-2; D remains unclear. Germline V CDR1 and CDR2: LNHDA, SQIVND (reference sequence). Trimming shortened V by 2 bases and J by 4 bases, and 14 bases separated the two germline ends. The CDR3 sequence is 15 residues long. The CDR3 coding sequence is TGTGCCAGTAGTATATCGAGGGAATCCCGCTATGGCTACACCTTC. It encodes CASSISRESRYGYTF.

V is TRBV7-3 and J is TRBJ2-7; 15 positions match TRBD2. Trimming cost V 3 bases and J 7 bases; bases outside gene matches: 1. This CDR3 contains 14 residues. The V gene's germline CDR1 is SGHTA and CDR2 FQGTGA. The CDR3 nucleotides read TGTGCCAGCAGCTTGGGACTAGCGGGGGGTGAGCAGTACTTC. Protein: CASSLGLAGGEQYF.

This clone came up once. Germline is not matched at one junction end, which may reflect a read error. The V gene is TRBV29-1, the J gene TRBJ2-2; perhaps TRBD1 as D (6 bases). This CDR3 contains 13 residues. The germline V gene encodes CDR1 SQVTM and CDR2 ANQGSEA. The CDR3 loop is CSAKDRFPGEPFF. In DNA, the CDR3 is TGCAGCGCTAAGGATAGGTTCCCAGGGGAGCCGTTTTTT.

The V gene is TRBV5-1, the J gene TRBJ2-3; D call uncertain. The CDR3 loop spans 17 amino acids. Trimming cost V 0 bases and J 1 base, with 15 bases left between them. Germline V gives CDR1 SGHRS, CDR2 YFSETQ. This CDR3 reads CASSLVGGLPRTDTQYF. CDR3 nucleotides: TGCGCCAGCAGCTTGGTAGGCGGTCTCCCGCGCACAGATACGCAGTATTTT. The full variable domain, in which reference TRBV5-1 and TRBJ2-3 provide the parts outside the CDR3, is KAGVTQTPRYLIKTRGQQVTLSCSPISGHRSVSWYQQTPGQGLQFLFEYFSETQRNKGNFPGRFSGRQFSNSRSEMNVSTLELGDSALYLCASSLVGGLPRTDTQYFGPGTRLTVL.

This clone appeared a few times. This rearrangement joins TRBV27 to TRBJ1-3; D gene uncertain. V gave up 5 bases and J gave up 5 bases, with 10 bases separating them. The germline V gene has CDR1 MNHEY and CDR2 SMNVEV (reference sequence). This CDR3 is 13 amino acids long. The chain's CDR3 is CASSGDNRNTIYF. DNA for the CDR3: TGTGCCAGCAGTGGTGACAACCGAAACACCATATATTTT.